Below are 7 T cell receptor beta chains sequenced from a single sample in a study of cytomegalovirus exposure and HLA in healthy donors. PCR involved 60 Vbeta and 13 Jbeta primers. The data were produced by immunoSEQ multiplex PCR, yet TCRdb's version contains in-frame clones alone and is incomplete. The data contain fewer than 200,000 clones, about 85% of them singletons. The sample consisted of PBMCs. Receptors were obtained from a young man in good health and CMV-seropositive.

This clone showed up just a few times. This chain connects TRBV4-1 to TRBJ2-1; the D gene is possibly TRBD2 (6 bases). The CDR3 has 12 amino acids. Trimming left V 4 bases short and J 5 bases short, with 6 bases between. Germline assignment: CDR1 MGHRA and CDR2 YSYEKL. CDR3 nucleotide sequence: TGCGCCAGCAGCCTAGCGGACAATGAGCAGTTCTTC. It translates to CASSLADNEQFF.

The rearrangement uses TRBV2 and TRBJ1-2; D remains unclear. CDR1 and CDR2 from the germline V gene are SNHLY and FYNNEI. The V gene lost 3 bases and the J gene lost 4 bases, with 15 bases spanning the gap. The CDR3 covers 15 residues. The CDR3 coding sequence is TGTGCCAGCAGTGAGTCCCCCCCAGGTGGCTATGGCTACACCTTC. It specifies CASSESPPGGYGYTF.

V usage is TRBV6-9 and J usage is TRBJ1-2; perhaps TRBD1 as D (5 bases). The V end lost 7 bases, the J end lost 10 bases, and 16 bases lay between the germline ends. Germline V gene data show CDR1 as MNHGY and CDR2 as SVAAGI. The CDR3 is made up of 12 amino acids. CDR3 region: CASTALDTDYTF. CDR3 sequence (DNA): TGTGCCAGCACCGCCTTGGACACGGACTACACCTTC.

This clone was observed a single time. V gene TRBV18 combines with J gene TRBJ2-5, with D perhaps matching TRBD1 (5 bases). Deletions cut 2 bases from V and 5 bases from J, with 9 bases between. This CDR3 comprises 13 residues. In germline, CDR1 is KGHSH, CDR2 LQKENI. CDR3 in amino acids: CASSPGRVETQYF. The CDR3 DNA follows: TGTGCCAGCTCACCAGGCAGGGTCGAGACCCAGTACTTC. The full variable domain, in which reference TRBV18 and TRBJ2-5 provide the parts outside the CDR3, is NAGVMQNPRHLVRRRGQEARLRCSPMKGHSHVYWYRQLPEEGLKFMVYLQKENIIDESGMPKERFSAEFPKEGPSILRIQQVVRGDSAAYFCASSPGRVETQYFGPGTRLLVL.

The rearrangement links TRBV5-4 to TRBJ2-5, with D possibly being TRBD2 (6 bases). The CDR3 runs to 13 residues. V was pared by 1 base and J by 4 bases, with 8 bases between. Germline V gene lookup returns CDR1 SGHNT and CDR2 YYREEE (reference sequence). The CDR3 sequence is CASSLSRGETQYF. The CDR3 DNA is TGTGCCAGCAGCTTGTCGCGGGGAGAGACCCAGTACTTC.

This clone was seen only a few times. The chain employs TRBV29-1 and TRBJ2-7, with TRBD1 matching 10 bases. The CDR3 contains 15 residues. V lost 4 bases, J lost 3 bases, and 9 bases stayed unmatched. Germline CDR1 and CDR2: SQVTM and ANQGSEA. CDR3: CSVGGGQGYGYEQYF. CDR3 DNA: TGCAGCGTTGGAGGGGGACAGGGGTACGGCTACGAGCAGTACTTC.

The J gene is TRBJ2-1, the V gene TRBV7-9; 10 bases agree with TRBD2. Germline-derived CDR1 and CDR2 are SEHNR and FQNEAQ (reference sequence). The CDR3 consists of 16 residues. Germline trimming cut 5 bases from V and 7 bases from J; bases unmatched to any gene: 11. CDR3 sequence: CASSGRSGRARNEQFF. The CDR3 DNA sequence: TGTGCCAGCAGCGGAAGAAGCGGGAGGGCCAGAAATGAGCAGTTCTTC.